This T cell receptor beta chain was recovered during a study of cytomegalovirus exposure and HLA in healthy donors. Study-wide results and limits: Cytomegalovirus association was listed for 164 TCR beta chains. In a later analysis, compared with equally common non-associated chains, HLA-associated beta chains were more expanded.

Per germline, CDR1 MNHNS and CDR2 SASEGT. V was trimmed by 6 bases and J by 5 bases, leaving 13 bases between them. The CDR3 is made up of 13 amino acids. In the PCR, 60 Vbeta and 13 Jbeta primers were used. TCRdb keeps only in-frame clones here, not all; method: immunoSEQ multiplex PCR. The sample has over 100,000 clones; around 8.5% are singletons. Details on this clone: Its matching antigen is unknown.

The TCR originated in a man between 40 and 49 years old in good health and CMV-seronegative. The specimen was PBMCs. V is TRBV6-1 and J is TRBJ1-2; D remains ambiguous. CDR3 nucleotides: TGTGCCAGCAGGGGAGGGAATTATTATGGCTACACCTTC. Protein sequence: CASRGGNYYGYTF.